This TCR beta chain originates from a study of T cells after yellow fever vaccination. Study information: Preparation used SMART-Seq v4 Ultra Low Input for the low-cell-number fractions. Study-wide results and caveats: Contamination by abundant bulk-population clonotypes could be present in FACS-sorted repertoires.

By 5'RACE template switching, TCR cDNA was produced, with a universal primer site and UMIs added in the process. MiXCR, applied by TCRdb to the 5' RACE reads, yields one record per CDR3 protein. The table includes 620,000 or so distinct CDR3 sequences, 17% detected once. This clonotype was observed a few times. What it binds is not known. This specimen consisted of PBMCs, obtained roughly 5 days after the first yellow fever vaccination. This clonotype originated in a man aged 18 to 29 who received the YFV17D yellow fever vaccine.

CDR3 amino acids: CASRKPAGGTQETQYF. The CDR3 bases are TGCGCCAGCAGAAAGCCCGCGGGGGGAACCCAAGAGACCCAGTACTTC. V usage is TRBV5-1 and J usage is TRBJ2-5, with 8 bases matching TRBD2. This CDR3 comprises 16 residues. Trimming cost V 5 bases and J 1 base; bases outside gene matches: 10. CDR1 and CDR2 from the germline V gene are SGHRS and YFSETQ.